The 8 T cell receptor beta chains below were found in one sample sequenced in a study of T cells after yellow fever vaccination. One entry per CDR3 protein results from TCRdb running MiXCR on the 5' RACE reads. The sample includes 250,000 or so distinct CDR3 sequences, roughly 3.5% seen only once; the top ten take under 20%. This material consisted of PBMCs, taken 15 days after the yellow fever booster vaccination. The receptors stem from a man aged 18 to 30 who received the YFV17D yellow fever vaccine.

This clonotype was counted ten times or more. The rearrangement links TRBV5-4 to TRBJ1-5; no definite D call. Trimming left V 0 bases short and J 4 bases short, with 8 bases between. The CDR3 covers 14 residues. Germline V gene data show CDR1 as SGHNT and CDR2 as YYREEE (reference sequence). The CDR3 region is CASSLGGGNQPQHF. In DNA form, the CDR3 reads TGTGCCAGCAGCTTGGGAGGAGGAAATCAGCCCCAGCATTTT.

This clonotype came up many times. CDR3 nucleotides: TGTGCCAGCTCCCGACAGGGGTTGGATACGCAGTATTTT. It yields the protein CASSRQGLDTQYF. The chain recombines TRBV18 with TRBJ2-3, with 8 nucleotides matching TRBD1. Germline trimming cut 6 bases from V and 6 bases from J; bases unmatched to any gene: 5. This CDR3 is built from 13 residues. CDR1 is KGHSH and CDR2 is LQKENI in the germline V gene. Using reference TRBV18 and TRBJ2-3 for the parts outside the CDR3, the full variable domain is NAGVMQNPRHLVRRRGQEARLRCSPMKGHSHVYWYRQLPEEGLKFMVYLQKENIIDESGMPKERFSAEFPKEGPSILRIQQVVRGDSAAYFCASSRQGLDTQYFGPGTRLTVL.

This clonotype was detected ten times or more. The V and J genes are TRBV12-3 or TRBV12-4 and TRBJ1-2; the D gene is possibly TRBD1 (6 bases). With 10 bases removed from V and 6 bases from J, the gap between germline ends came to 15 bases. The length of the CDR3 is 12 residues. CDR3 sequence reads: CATLLGGDGYTF. The CDR3 coding sequence is TGTGCCACCCTCTTAGGGGGGGATGGCTACACCTTC.

The sample holds many counts of this clonotype. The V call is TRBV4-3, the J call TRBJ2-7; D is uncertain. The length of the CDR3 is 16 residues. Trimming took 0 bases from V and 2 from J, leaving 14 bases between them. The germline V gene encodes CDR1 LGHNA and CDR2 YSLEER. CDR3 region: CASSQDPRTLPYEQYF. CDR3 DNA: TGCGCCAGCAGCCAAGATCCCAGGACCCTTCCCTACGAGCAGTACTTC.

This clonotype appeared many times. V gene TRBV2 combines with J gene TRBJ1-2, with D unclear. This CDR3 is 11 amino acids long. Germline V gene data show CDR1 as SNHLY and CDR2 as FYNNEI. V was trimmed by 7 bases and J by 7 bases, leaving 10 bases between them. DNA for the CDR3: TGTGCCAGCAAGGAAGAGTCTGGCTACACCTTC. This codes for CASKEESGYTF. The full variable domain, with the rest looked up from reference TRBV2 and TRBJ1-2, is EPEVTQTPSHQVTQMGQEVILRCVPISNHLYFYWYRQILGQKVEFLVSFYNNEISEKSEIFDDQFSVERPDGSNFTLKIRSTKLEDSAMYFCASKEESGYTFGSGTRLTVV.

This clonotype was recorded at least ten times. CDR3 sequence: CASSQADLKTQYF. The CDR3 nucleotides are TGCGCCAGCAGCCAAGCGGATTTGAAGACCCAGTACTTC. The chain combines TRBV4-1 with TRBJ2-5; D is undetermined. This CDR3 has 13 residues. V lost 1 base to trimming and J lost 6 bases, with 9 bases between them. Germline-derived CDR1 and CDR2 are MGHRA and YSYEKL.

This clonotype occurred a few times. This chain uses TRBV7-2 with TRBJ2-1, with no clear D. V dropped 1 base and J dropped 8 bases, with 9 bases sitting between them. The CDR3 runs to 13 residues. The germline CDR1 and CDR2 sequences are SGHTA and FQGNSA. The CDR3 DNA reads as TGTGCCAGCAGCTTAGGAAGCCGGGATGAGCAGTTCTTC. As protein: CASSLGSRDEQFF.

This clonotype was picked up many times. The chain links TRBV7-9 to TRBJ2-7; TRBD2 matches at 9 bases. The length of the CDR3 is 15 residues. V dropped 2 bases and J dropped 5; count of bases not matched to a gene: 7. Per germline, CDR1 SEHNR and CDR2 FQNEAQ (reference sequence). Here the CDR3 reads CASSLRGGAGNEQYF. In DNA, the CDR3 is TGTGCCAGCAGCTTACGCGGGGGGGCCGGCAACGAGCAGTACTTC.